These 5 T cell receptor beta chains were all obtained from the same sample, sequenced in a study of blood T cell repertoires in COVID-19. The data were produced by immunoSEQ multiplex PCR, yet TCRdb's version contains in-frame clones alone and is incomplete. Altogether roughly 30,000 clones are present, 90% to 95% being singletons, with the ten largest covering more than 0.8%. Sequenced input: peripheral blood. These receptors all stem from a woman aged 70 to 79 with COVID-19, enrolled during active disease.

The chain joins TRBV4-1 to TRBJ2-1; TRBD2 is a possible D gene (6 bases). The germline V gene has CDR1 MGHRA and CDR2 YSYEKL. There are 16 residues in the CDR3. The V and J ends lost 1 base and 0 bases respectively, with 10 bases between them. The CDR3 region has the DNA TGCGCCAGCAGCCAAGTTTTCGGGGGCTCCTACAATGAGCAGTTCTTC. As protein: CASSQVFGGSYNEQFF.

CDR3 bases: TGTGCCAGCGAGGGAAACTATGGCTACACCTTC. This translates into CASEGNYGYTF. The chain carries TRBV28 and TRBJ1-2, with D unresolved. The germline V and J ends were trimmed by 8 bases and 2 bases, with 6 bases remaining between them. There are 11 residues in the CDR3. The germline V gene has CDR1 MDHEN and CDR2 SYDVKM.

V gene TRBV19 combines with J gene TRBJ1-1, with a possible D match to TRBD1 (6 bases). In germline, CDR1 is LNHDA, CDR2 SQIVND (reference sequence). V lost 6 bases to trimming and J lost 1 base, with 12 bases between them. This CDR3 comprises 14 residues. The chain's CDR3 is CASSTRGRNTEAFF. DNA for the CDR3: TGTGCCAGTAGCACGAGGGGGAGGAACACTGAAGCTTTCTTT.

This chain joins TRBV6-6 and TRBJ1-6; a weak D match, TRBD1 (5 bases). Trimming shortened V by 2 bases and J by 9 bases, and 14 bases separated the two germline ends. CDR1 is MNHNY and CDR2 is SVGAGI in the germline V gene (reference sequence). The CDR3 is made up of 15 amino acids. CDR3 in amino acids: CASSYDRGLRSPLHF. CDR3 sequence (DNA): TGTGCCAGCAGTTACGACCGGGGGTTACGTTCACCCCTCCACTTT.

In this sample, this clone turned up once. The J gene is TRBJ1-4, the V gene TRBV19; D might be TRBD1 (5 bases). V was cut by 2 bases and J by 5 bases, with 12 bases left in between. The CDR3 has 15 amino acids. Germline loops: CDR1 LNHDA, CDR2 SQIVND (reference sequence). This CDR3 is CASSIIGGGNEKLFF. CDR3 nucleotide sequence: TGTGCCAGTAGTATAATCGGGGGAGGGAATGAAAAACTGTTTTTT.